This TCR beta chain was sequenced in a study of T cells in Graves' hyperthyroidism and ophthalmopathy. Study-level information: Peripheral blood was acquired at first diagnosis, ahead of any therapy whatsoever. The study, taken as a whole, reports: Prediction of ophthalmopathy progression came a median roughly 6.4 months pre-onset.

Authors of the study amplified TCR beta CDR3 regions from RNA transcripts. A first-round RT-PCR of the TCR CDR3 used the HTBI primer set. TCRdb re-analysed the multiplex PCR reads in MiXCR, keeping a single row per CDR3 protein. The data show some 490,000 distinct CDR3 sequences, with less than 25% seen just once and about 49% held by the top ten. Germline CDR1 and CDR2: SGHAT and FQDESV (reference sequence). Trimming stripped 7 bases from V and 5 bases from J, with 14 bases between. The CDR3 is made up of 13 amino acids. This clonotype was counted at least ten times. What it binds is not known. Not enrolled were patients with uncontrolled infection, other autoimmune disease, pregnancy or lactation.

The receptor comes from a woman in her seventies with Graves' ophthalmopathy. Sequences were obtained from blood. This chain links TRBV11-1 with TRBJ2-5, with D possibly being TRBD2 (6 bases). The CDR3 DNA is TGTGCCAGCACCCCCAGACTAGGGGAGACCCAGTACTTC. This sequence encodes CASTPRLGETQYF.